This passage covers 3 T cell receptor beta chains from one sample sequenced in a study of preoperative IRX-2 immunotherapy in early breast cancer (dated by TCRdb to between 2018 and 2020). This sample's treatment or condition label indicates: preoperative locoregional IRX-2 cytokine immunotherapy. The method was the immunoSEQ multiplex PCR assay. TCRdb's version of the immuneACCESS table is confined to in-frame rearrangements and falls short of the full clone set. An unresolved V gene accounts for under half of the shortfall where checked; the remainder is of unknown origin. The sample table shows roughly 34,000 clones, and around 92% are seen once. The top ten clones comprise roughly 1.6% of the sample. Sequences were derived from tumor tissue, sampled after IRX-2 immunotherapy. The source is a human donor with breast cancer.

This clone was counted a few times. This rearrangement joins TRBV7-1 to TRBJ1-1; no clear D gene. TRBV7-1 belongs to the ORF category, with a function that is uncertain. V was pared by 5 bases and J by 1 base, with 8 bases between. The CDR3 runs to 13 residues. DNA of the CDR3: TGTGCCAGCAGCCCTGAGTCGAACACTGAAGCTTTCTTT. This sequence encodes CASSPESNTEAFF.

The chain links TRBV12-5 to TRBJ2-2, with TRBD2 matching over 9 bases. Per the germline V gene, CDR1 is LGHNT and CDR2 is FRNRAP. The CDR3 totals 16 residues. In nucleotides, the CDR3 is TGTGCCAGCAAGCAGCGGGGGGACACGAACACCGGGGAGCTGTTTTTT. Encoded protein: CASKQRGDTNTGELFF.

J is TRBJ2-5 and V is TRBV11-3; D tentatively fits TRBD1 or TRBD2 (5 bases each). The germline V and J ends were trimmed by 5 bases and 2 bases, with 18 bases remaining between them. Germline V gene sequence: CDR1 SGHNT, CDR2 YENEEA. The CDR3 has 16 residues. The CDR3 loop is CASSKRPGRLQETQYF. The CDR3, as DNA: TGTGCCAGCAGCAAAAGACCGGGACGGTTACAAGAGACCCAGTACTTC.